The 18 T cell receptor beta chains given below trace back to one sample, sequenced in a study of blood T cells in healthy people across ages. Together with a sample-barcoded 5' primer, a J-beta primer mix was included in a second PCR lasting about 7 to 11 cycles. TCRdb analysed the 5' RACE reads with MiXCR anew, one entry per CDR3 protein. The sample holds over 1.5 million distinct CDR3 sequences; just under 50% are singletons and the top ten take 2% to 2.5%. Sequencing was performed on blood. The receptors stem from a woman in her forties in good health.

The chain links TRBV28 to TRBJ2-3, with a weak D call TRBD2 (5 bases). The CDR3 contains 15 residues. Germline CDR1 reads MDHEN; CDR2 reads SYDVKM. V gave up 4 bases and J gave up 2 bases, with 13 bases separating them. The CDR3 sequence is CASSSWTQFTDTQYF. Written as DNA, the CDR3 is TGTGCCAGCAGTTCTTGGACTCAGTTCACAGATACGCAGTATTTT.

The CDR3 spells CASSHFRGPQETQYF. As DNA, the CDR3 is TGTGCCAGCAGCCATTTTAGGGGGCCCCAAGAGACCCAGTACTTC. The J gene is TRBJ2-5, the V gene TRBV14, with TRBD1 matching over 7 bases. With V trimmed by 3 bases and J by 1 base, 5 bases remained unmatched. CDR1 is SGHDN and CDR2 is FVKESK in the germline V gene. The CDR3 sequence is 15 residues long.

This chain links TRBV20-1 with TRBJ1-2, with D maybe TRBD1 (5 bases). The CDR3 loop spans 14 amino acids. Looked up from germline, CDR1 is DFQATT and CDR2 is SNEGSKA (reference sequence). V dropped 3 bases and J dropped 1 base, with 12 bases sitting between them. The CDR3 DNA follows: TGCAGTGCTAGCGGAGGGGCTAATAACTATGGCTACACCTTC. Amino acid sequence: CSASGGANNYGYTF.

CDR3 protein: CASSLQERGDTQYF. CDR3 sequence (DNA): TGTGCCAGCAGCCTCCAGGAAAGGGGAGATACGCAGTATTTT. V and J are TRBV4-2 and TRBJ2-3; perhaps TRBD1 as D (5 bases). The germline CDR1 and CDR2 sequences are LGHNA and YNFKEQ. The CDR3 sequence is 14 residues long. V was clipped by 4 bases and J by 5 bases, with 13 bases between them.

The chain combines TRBV5-6 with TRBJ2-5; D may be TRBD2 (5 bases). Germline CDR1 is SGHDT and CDR2 is YYEEEE. The ends were cut back, 0 bases at V and 4 bases at J, with 16 bases in the middle. The CDR3 is made up of 16 amino acids. CDR3 residues: CASSLGVGVFGETQYF. The CDR3 coding sequence is TGTGCCAGCAGCTTGGGGGTCGGGGTATTTGGAGAGACCCAGTACTTC.

V gene TRBV12-3 or TRBV12-4 combines with J gene TRBJ2-1, with 10 bases matching TRBD1. This CDR3 is 14 amino acids long. After removal of 5 bases from V and 10 bases from J, the junction contained 8 bases not matched to a gene. CDR3 nucleotides: TGTGCCAGCAGTCCGACAGGGGGCCAAAGGGAGCAGTTCTTC. Translated: CASSPTGGQREQFF.

In its sample, this clonotype was seen many times. The chain carries TRBV18 and TRBJ1-2; no reliable D call. CDR3 length: 13 amino acids. From germline, CDR1 is KGHSH and CDR2 LQKENI. V was pared by 8 bases and J by 0 bases, with 10 bases between. The CDR3 nucleotides are TGTGCCAGCAGCCCCGACGCTAACTATGGCTACACCTTC. Protein: CASSPDANYGYTF.

The V and J genes are TRBV10-3 and TRBJ2-2; a weak D match, TRBD1 (6 bases). V was cut by 0 bases and J by 5 bases, with 13 bases left in between. The CDR3 consists of 16 residues. CDR1 is ENHRY, CDR2 SYGVKD, per germline. This CDR3 reads CAISESAARGTGELFF. CDR3 coding DNA: TGTGCCATCAGTGAGTCGGCTGCGAGGGGGACCGGGGAGCTGTTTTTT.

The V and J genes are TRBV29-1 and TRBJ1-2; D unclear. This CDR3 region has 13 residues. The germline V gene encodes CDR1 SQVTM and CDR2 ANQGSEA. V lost 0 bases, J lost 8 bases, and 13 bases lay in between. CDR3 DNA sequence: TGCAGCGTTGAAGATCAAGACACTAACGGCTACACCTTC. This encodes CSVEDQDTNGYTF. The full variable domain, with the rest looked up from reference TRBV29-1 and TRBJ1-2, is SAVISQKPSRDICQRGTSLTIQCQVDSQVTMMFWYRQQPGQSLTLIATANQGSEATYESGFVIDKFPISRPNLTFSTLTVSNMSPEDSSIYLCSVEDQDTNGYTFGSGTRLTVV.

This clonotype was counted only a few times. This chain links TRBV20-1 with TRBJ2-5; TRBD2 matches 8 bases. Judging by the DNA end, TRBJ2-7 fits better; the J call may be wrong. Germline loops: CDR1 DFQATT, CDR2 SNEGSKA (reference sequence). The CDR3 spans 12 residues. The CDR3 sequence is CSANSGVNEQYF. Here the CDR3 DNA reads TGCAGTGCTAATAGCGGGGTTAACGAGCAGTACTTC.

This chain joins TRBV20-1 and TRBJ2-1; D is perhaps TRBD2 (7 bases). The CDR3 is 12 amino acids. From germline, CDR1 is DFQATT and CDR2 SNEGSKA (reference sequence). The V end lost 3 bases, the J end lost 8 bases, and 11 bases lay between the germline ends. CDR3 region: CSARGGADEQFF. The CDR3 bases are TGCAGTGCTAGGGGGGGGGCCGATGAGCAGTTCTTC.

Many counts were recorded for this clonotype. This chain joins TRBV6-6 and TRBJ2-7, with 9 bases lining up with TRBD2. CDR1 and CDR2 (germline): MNHNY, SVGAGI (reference sequence). With V trimmed by 6 bases and J by 2 bases, 5 bases remained unmatched. The CDR3 is 14 amino acids. CDR3 loop: CASSPLAGAYEQYF. The CDR3 bases are TGTGCCAGCAGCCCGTTAGCGGGGGCCTACGAGCAGTACTTC.

In its sample, this clonotype was seen a few times. V gene TRBV6-2 or TRBV6-3 combines with J gene TRBJ1-5, with TRBD1 identical over 7 bases. V was clipped by 2 bases and J by 2 bases; unmatched bases: 3. The CDR3 consists of 15 residues. Germline CDR1 reads MNHEY; CDR2 reads SVGEGT. In DNA, the CDR3 is TGTGCCAGCAGTTACGGAGGGGGCGGCAATCAGCCCCAGCATTTT. Its translation is CASSYGGGGNQPQHF.

The chain carries TRBV10-3 and TRBJ1-4; D is perhaps TRBD1 (6 bases). Germline lookup yields CDR1 ENHRY and CDR2 SYGVKD. The CDR3 length is 13 residues. V was clipped by 3 bases and J by 8 bases, with 10 bases between them. CDR3 nucleotide sequence: TGTGCCATCAGTGACTCTGGGGGCGAAAAACTGTTTTTT. Translated: CAISDSGGEKLFF.

The chain employs TRBV27 and TRBJ1-4, with D perhaps matching TRBD1 (5 bases). CDR1 and CDR2 from the germline V gene are MNHEY and SMNVEV (reference sequence). This CDR3 contains 16 residues. Trimming took 7 bases from V and 4 from J, leaving 19 bases between them. CDR3 protein: CASKIKGRPDNEKLFF. The CDR3 DNA follows: TGTGCCAGCAAAATAAAGGGACGGCCCGATAATGAAAAACTGTTTTTT.

The chain couples TRBV27 to TRBJ1-2; TRBD1 matches at 8 bases. Germline V lookup: CDR1 MNHEY, CDR2 SMNVEV (reference sequence). The CDR3 has 14 residues. V shed 5 bases, J shed 8 bases, and the junction held 10 bases outside the gene matches. CDR3 DNA sequence: TGTGCCAGCAGTCATCGACAGGGGCGAAAGGGCTACACCTTC. Its translation: CASSHRQGRKGYTF.

The V gene is TRBV6-5, the J gene TRBJ2-5; 7 bases map to TRBD1. TRBJ2-7 matches the DNA end more closely, so the J call is doubtful. The CDR3 totals 14 residues. The V gene's germline CDR1 is MNHEY and CDR2 SVGAGI. CDR3: CASSARDSPYEQYF. DNA of the CDR3: TGTGCCAGCAGTGCCCGGGACAGTCCCTACGAGCAGTACTTC.

This clonotype appeared a single time. This chain joins TRBV7-8 and TRBJ2-4; a possible D gene is TRBD1 (5 bases). CDR3 length equals 18 residues. CDR1 SGHVS and CDR2 FQNEAQ come from the germline V gene. Trimming removed 5 bases at V and 0 bases at J, with 20 bases between. The CDR3 loop reads CASSKTKQDPLAKNIQYF. Written as DNA, the CDR3 is TGTGCCAGCAGCAAGACAAAACAGGATCCTCTAGCCAAAAACATTCAGTACTTC.